This T cell receptor beta chain was sequenced in a study of cytomegalovirus exposure and HLA in healthy donors. The overall study: An analysis done earlier identified more than 90 million unique TCR beta sequences from approximately 180 million T cells. Of the donors genotyped, 300 to 500 in all, about 82% fell in the Caucasian-associated ancestry cluster.

V was clipped by 6 bases and J by 8 bases, with 26 bases between them. Germline V gene data show CDR1 as SGDLS and CDR2 as YYNGEE. CDR3 length equals 16 residues. Researchers ran the PCR with 60 Vbeta and 13 Jbeta primers. The data were produced by immunoSEQ multiplex PCR, yet TCRdb's version contains in-frame clones alone and is incomplete. The sample has about 250,000 clones, roughly two thirds seen once. Study outcomes and limitations: It was confirmed in vitro that a few of the CMV-associated chains were specific for CMV antigens.

As regards this clone: The target antigen is unknown.

This receptor was taken from a female donor in good health and CMV-seronegative. The chain recombines TRBV9 with TRBJ1-2, with D perhaps TRBD1 (5 bases). The source material was PBMCs. DNA of the CDR3: TGTGCCAGCACCCTTACCCCGGGGGGTACGTCGATCGGCTACACCTTC. Encoded protein: CASTLTPGGTSIGYTF.